One and the same sample provided the 3 T cell receptor beta chains below, sequenced in a study of T cell responses to AZD1222 COVID-19 vaccine. Sequencing used immunoSEQ multiplex PCR; TCRdb keeps in-frame clones, though not all of them. This table has 150,000 to 200,000 clones, 94% appearing once. The sample in question was peripheral blood, obtained 28 days after the second AZD1222 dose. The receptors shown here come from an adult who received the AZD1222 COVID-19 vaccine.

V gene TRBV7-9 combines with J gene TRBJ2-3; 8 bases align to TRBD2. Germline loops: CDR1 SEHNR, CDR2 FQNEAQ (reference sequence). CDR3 length: 17 amino acids. V shed 3 bases, J shed 6 bases, and the junction held 14 bases outside the gene matches. The CDR3 coding sequence is TGTGCCAGCAGCTTGAGCCCGGATCCGGGACTAGGGGATACGCAGTATTTT. Protein sequence: CASSLSPDPGLGDTQYF.

The chain uses TRBV19 and TRBJ1-1; D unclear. Germline CDR1 is LNHDA and CDR2 is SQIVND (reference sequence). Between the trimmed V and J ends, which lost 5 bases and 4 bases, there was a span of 11 bases. CDR3 length equals 13 residues. The DNA for the CDR3 is TGTGCCAGTAGTTTTGTCCCGGGCACTGAAGCTTTCTTT. Translation gives CASSFVPGTEAFF.

This sequence joins TRBV19 and TRBJ2-7; maybe TRBD1 (5 bases). CDR1 and CDR2 (germline): LNHDA, SQIVND (reference sequence). The CDR3 is 15 amino acids. V was trimmed by 5 bases and J by 1 base, leaving 15 bases between them. This CDR3 reads CASSSPKQGSYEQYF. CDR3 sequence (DNA): TGTGCCAGTAGTTCCCCAAAGCAGGGATCCTACGAGCAGTACTTC.